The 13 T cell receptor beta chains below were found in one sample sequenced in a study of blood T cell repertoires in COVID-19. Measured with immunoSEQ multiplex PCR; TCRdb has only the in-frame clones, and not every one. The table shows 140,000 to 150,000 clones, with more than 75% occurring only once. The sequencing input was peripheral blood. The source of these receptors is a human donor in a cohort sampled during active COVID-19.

CDR3: CASSDWDRVREQYV. The CDR3 coding sequence is TGCGCCAGCAGTGATTGGGACAGGGTAAGGGAGCAGTACGTC. This rearrangement joins TRBV10-2 to TRBJ2-7, with 9 bases lining up with TRBD1. CDR1 and CDR2 from the germline V gene are WSHSY and SAAADI. The CDR3 is 14 residues long. Trimming took 3 bases from V and 7 from J; bases not matched to a gene: 7.

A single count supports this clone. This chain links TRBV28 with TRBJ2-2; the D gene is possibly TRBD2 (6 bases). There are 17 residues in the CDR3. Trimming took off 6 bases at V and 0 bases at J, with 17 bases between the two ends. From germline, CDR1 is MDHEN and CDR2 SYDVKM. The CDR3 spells CASSPSRPGANTGELFF. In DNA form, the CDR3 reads TGTGCCAGCAGCCCTTCCCGCCCGGGGGCGAACACCGGGGAGCTGTTTTTT.

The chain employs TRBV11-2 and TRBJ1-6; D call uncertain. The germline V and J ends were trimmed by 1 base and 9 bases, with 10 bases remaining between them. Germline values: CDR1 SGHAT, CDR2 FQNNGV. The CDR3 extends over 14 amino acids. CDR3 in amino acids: CASSLGQAGSPLHF. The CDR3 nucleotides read TGTGCCAGCAGCTTAGGGCAGGCTGGTTCACCCCTCCACTTT. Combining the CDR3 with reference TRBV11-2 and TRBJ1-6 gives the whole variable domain EAGVAQSPRYKIIEKRQSVAFWCNPISGHATLYWYQQILGQGPKLLIQFQNNGVVDDSQLPKDRFSAERLKGVDSTLKIQPAKLEDSAVYLCASSLGQAGSPLHFGNGTRLTVT.

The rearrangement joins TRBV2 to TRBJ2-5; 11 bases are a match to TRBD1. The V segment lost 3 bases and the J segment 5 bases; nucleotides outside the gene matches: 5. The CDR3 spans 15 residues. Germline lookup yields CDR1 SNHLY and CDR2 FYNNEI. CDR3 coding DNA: TGTGCCAGCAGTGACGGACAGGGGGCTTTGGAGACCCAGTACTTC. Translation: CASSDGQGALETQYF.

CDR3 sequence (DNA): TGTGCCAGCAGTTTATTTCGGGGGGTCTCCTACAATGAGCAGTTCTTC. It is translated as CASSLFRGVSYNEQFF. V and J are TRBV28 and TRBJ2-1; 7 nucleotides agree with TRBD2. CDR3 size: 16 residues. Looked up from germline, CDR1 is MDHEN and CDR2 is SYDVKM. The V gene end was trimmed by 1 base and the J gene end by 0 bases; junction bases not matched to a gene: 3.

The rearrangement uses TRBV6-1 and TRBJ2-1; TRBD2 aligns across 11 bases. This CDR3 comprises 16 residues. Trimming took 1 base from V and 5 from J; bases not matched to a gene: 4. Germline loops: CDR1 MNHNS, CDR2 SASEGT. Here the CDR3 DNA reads TGTGCCAGCAGTGAAGGTATAGCGGGGGGGAACAATGAGCAGTTCTTC. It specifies CASSEGIAGGNNEQFF.

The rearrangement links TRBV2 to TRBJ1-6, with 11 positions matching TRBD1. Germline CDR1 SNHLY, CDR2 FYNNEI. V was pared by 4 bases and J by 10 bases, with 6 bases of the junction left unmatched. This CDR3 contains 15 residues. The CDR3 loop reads CASSVGQGAGSPLHF. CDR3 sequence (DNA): TGTGCCAGCAGTGTAGGACAGGGGGCAGGGTCACCCCTCCACTTT.

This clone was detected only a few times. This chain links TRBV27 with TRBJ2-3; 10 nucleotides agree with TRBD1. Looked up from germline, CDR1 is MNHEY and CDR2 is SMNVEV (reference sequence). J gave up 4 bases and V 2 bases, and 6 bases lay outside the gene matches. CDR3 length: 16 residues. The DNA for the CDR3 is TGTGCCAGCAGTTTAGGCAGGGGGACAGGGGCAGATACGCAGTATTTT. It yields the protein CASSLGRGTGADTQYF.

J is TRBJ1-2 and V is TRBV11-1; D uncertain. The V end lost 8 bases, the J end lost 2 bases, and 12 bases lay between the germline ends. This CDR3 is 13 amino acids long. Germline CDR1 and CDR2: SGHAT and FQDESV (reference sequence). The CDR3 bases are TGTGCCAGCTCCCTCGGAGGAAACTATGGCTACACCTTC. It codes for CASSLGGNYGYTF. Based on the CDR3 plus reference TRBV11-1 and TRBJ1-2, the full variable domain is EAEVAQSPRYKITEKSQAVAFWCDPISGHATLYWYRQILGQGPELLVQFQDESVVDDSQLPKDRFSAERLKGVDSTLKIQPAELGDSAMYLCASSLGGNYGYTFGSGTRLTVV.

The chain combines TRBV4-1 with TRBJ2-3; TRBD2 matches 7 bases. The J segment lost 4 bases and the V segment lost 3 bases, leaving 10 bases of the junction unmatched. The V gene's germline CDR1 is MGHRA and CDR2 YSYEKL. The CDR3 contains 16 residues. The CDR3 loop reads CASSQPGGSGADTQYF. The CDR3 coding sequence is TGCGCCAGCAGCCAGCCCGGCGGGAGTGGAGCAGATACGCAGTATTTT.

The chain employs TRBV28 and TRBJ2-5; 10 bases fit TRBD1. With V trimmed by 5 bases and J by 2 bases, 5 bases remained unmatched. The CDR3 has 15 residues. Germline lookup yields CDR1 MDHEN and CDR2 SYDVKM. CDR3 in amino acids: CASSPWTGGQETQYF. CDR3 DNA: TGTGCCAGCAGTCCCTGGACAGGGGGTCAAGAGACCCAGTACTTC.

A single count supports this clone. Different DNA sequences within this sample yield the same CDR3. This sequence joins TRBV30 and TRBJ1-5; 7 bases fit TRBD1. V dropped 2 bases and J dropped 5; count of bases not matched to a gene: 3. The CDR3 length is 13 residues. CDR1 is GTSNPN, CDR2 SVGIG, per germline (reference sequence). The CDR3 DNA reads TGTGCCTGGAGTAGAACAGGGGATCAGCCCCAGCATTTT. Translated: CAWSRTGDQPQHF.

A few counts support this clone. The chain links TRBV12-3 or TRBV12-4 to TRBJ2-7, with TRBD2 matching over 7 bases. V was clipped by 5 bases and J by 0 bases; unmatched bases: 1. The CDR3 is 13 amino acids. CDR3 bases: TGTGCCAGCAGTGGGAGGGACTCCTACGAGCAGTACTTC. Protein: CASSGRDSYEQYF.